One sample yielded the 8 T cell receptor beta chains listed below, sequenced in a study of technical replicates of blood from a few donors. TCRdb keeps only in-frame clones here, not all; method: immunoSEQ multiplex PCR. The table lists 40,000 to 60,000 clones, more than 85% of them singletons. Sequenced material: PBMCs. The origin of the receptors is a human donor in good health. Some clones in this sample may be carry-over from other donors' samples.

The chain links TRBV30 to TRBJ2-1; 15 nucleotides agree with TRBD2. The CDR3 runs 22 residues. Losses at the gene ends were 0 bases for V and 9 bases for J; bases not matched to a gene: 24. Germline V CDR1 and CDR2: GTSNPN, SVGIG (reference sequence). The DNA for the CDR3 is TGTGCCTGGAGTGTAAGCCGCGGTCGAACGAGGACTAGCGGGAGGGCCGAGGGTGAGCAGTTCTTC. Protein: CAWSVSRGRTRTSGRAEGEQFF.

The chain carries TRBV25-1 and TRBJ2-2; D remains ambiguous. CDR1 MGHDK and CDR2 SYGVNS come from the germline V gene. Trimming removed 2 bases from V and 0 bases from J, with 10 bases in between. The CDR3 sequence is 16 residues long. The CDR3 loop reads CASSELGRTNTGELFF. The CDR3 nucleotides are TGTGCCAGCAGTGAACTAGGCAGAACGAACACCGGGGAGCTGTTTTTT. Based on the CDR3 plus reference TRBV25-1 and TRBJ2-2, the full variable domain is EADIYQTPRYLVIGTGKKITLECSQTMGHDKMYWYQQDPGMELHLIHYSYGVNSTEKGDLSSESTVSRIRTEHFPLTLESARPSHTSQYLCASSELGRTNTGELFFGEGSRLTVL.

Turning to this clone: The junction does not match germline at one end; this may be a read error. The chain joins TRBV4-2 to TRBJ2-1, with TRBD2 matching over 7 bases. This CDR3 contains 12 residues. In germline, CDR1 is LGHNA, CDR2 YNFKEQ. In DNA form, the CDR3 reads TGTGCCAGCAGCCAGGCCGGACTAGGGGCGATCTTC. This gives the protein CASSQAGLGAIF.

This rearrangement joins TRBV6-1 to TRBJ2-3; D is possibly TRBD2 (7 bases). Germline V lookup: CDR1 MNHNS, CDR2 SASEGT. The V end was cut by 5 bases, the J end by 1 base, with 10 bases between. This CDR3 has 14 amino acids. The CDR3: CASSPGGGTDTQYF. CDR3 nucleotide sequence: TGTGCCAGCAGTCCGGGGGGCGGCACAGATACGCAGTATTTT.

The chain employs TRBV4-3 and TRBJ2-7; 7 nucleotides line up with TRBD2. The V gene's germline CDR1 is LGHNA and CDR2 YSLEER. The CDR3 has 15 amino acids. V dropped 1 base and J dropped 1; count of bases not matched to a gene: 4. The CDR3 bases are TGCGCCAGCAGCCAAGGCTGGACTAGTTCCTACGAGCAGTACTTC. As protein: CASSQGWTSSYEQYF.

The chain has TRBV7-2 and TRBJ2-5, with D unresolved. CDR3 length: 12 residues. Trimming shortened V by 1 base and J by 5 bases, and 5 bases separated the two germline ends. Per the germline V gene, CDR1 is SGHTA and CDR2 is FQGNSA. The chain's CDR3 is CASSLVIETQYF. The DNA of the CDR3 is TGTGCCAGCAGCTTAGTTATCGAGACCCAGTACTTC.

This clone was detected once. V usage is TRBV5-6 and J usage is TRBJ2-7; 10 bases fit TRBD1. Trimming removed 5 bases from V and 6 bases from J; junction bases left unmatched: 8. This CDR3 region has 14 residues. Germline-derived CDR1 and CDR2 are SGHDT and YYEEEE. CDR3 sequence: CASRSRDRGREQYF. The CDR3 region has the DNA TGTGCCAGCAGGTCCCGGGACAGGGGACGCGAGCAGTACTTC.

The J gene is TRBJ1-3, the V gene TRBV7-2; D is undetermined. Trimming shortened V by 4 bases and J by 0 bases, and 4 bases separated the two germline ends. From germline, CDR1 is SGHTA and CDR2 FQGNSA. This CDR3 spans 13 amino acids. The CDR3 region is CASSSFSGNTIYF. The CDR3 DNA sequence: TGTGCCAGCAGCTCTTTCTCTGGAAACACCATATATTTT.